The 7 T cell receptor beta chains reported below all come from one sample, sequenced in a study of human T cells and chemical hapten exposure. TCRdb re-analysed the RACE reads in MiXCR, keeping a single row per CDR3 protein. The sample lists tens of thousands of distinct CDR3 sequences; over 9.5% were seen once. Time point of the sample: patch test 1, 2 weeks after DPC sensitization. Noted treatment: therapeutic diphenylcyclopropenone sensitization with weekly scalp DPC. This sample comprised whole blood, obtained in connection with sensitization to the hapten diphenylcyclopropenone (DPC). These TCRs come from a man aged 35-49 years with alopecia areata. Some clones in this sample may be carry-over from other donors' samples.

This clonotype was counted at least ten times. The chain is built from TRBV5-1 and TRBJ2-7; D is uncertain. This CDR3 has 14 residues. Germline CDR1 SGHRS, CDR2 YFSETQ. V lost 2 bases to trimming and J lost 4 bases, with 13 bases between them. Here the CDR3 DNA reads TGCGCCAGCAGCTTTTTCCAGGCCGGGTACGAGCAGTACTTC. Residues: CASSFFQAGYEQYF.

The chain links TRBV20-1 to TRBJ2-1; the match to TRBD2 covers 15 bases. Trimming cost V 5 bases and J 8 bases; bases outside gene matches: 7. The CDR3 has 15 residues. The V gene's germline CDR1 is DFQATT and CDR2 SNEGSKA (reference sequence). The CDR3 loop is CSAGLAGGCFHEQFF. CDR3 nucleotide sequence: TGCAGTGCTGGACTAGCGGGAGGGTGCTTCCATGAGCAGTTCTTC.

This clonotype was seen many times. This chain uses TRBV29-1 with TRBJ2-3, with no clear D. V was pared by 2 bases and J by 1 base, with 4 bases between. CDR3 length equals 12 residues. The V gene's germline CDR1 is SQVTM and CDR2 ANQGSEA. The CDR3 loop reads CSVEKGTDTQYF. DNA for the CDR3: TGCAGCGTTGAAAAGGGCACAGATACGCAGTATTTT.

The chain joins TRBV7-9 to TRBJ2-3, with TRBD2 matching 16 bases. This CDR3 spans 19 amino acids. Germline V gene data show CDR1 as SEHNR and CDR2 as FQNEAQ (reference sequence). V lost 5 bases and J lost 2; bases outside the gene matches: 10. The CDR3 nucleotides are TGTGCCAGCAGCCCGGGACTAGCGGGAGGGCCAACCTACACAGATACGCAGTATTTT. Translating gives CASSPGLAGGPTYTDTQYF.

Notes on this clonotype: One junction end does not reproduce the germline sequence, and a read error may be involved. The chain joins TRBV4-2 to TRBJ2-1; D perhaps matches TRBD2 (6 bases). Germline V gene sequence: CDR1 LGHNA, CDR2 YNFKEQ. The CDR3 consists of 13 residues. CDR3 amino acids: CASSQGNRDSNIF. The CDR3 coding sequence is TGTGCCAGCAGCCAAGGGAACCGGGACTCCAATATCTTC.

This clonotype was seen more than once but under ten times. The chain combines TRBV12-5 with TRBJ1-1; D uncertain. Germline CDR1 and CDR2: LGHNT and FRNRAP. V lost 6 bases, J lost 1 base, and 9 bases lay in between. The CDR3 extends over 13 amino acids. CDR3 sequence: CASGGGRNTEAFF. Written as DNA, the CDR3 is TGTGCTAGTGGCGGAGGGAGGAACACTGAAGCTTTCTTT.

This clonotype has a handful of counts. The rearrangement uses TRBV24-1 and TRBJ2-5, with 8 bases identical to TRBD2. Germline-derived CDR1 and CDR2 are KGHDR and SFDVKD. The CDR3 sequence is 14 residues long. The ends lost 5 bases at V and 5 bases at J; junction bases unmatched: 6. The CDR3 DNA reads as TGTGCCACCAGTGTAACGGGAGGGCCCGAGACCCAGTACTTC. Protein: CATSVTGGPETQYF.